This paragraph reports one TCR beta chain. This specimen comes from a study of blood T cell repertoires in COVID-19. The CDR3 loop spans 16 amino acids. V was cut by 0 bases and J by 2 bases, with 14 bases left in between. The germline gives CDR1 SGHTA, CDR2 FQGNSA. Repertoires were generated with immunoSEQ multiplex PCR, while TCRdb's copy carries only in-frame clones and drops some. The data show a few hundred thousand clones, approximately 84% seen once. Sequencing was performed on PBMCs or T cells enriched from blood (not recorded which). The chain recombines TRBV7-2 with TRBJ2-7, with D perhaps TRBD1 (6 bases). The TCR comes from a woman in her 30s who had recovered from COVID-19. CDR3 bases: TGTGCCAGCAGCTTAGCGCCCAGACAGGATCCCTACGAGCAGTACTTC. It is translated as CASSLAPRQDPYEQYF.